This TCR beta chain was sequenced for a study of blood T cell repertoires in COVID-19. Study-wide background: Spain, Italy and the United States supplied samples that represented acute and convalescent COVID-19. T cells, B-cell-depleted T cells, or PBMCs supplied cDNA or gDNA.

Original handling: For nucleated cells, counts were estimated from reference gene primer amplification. Here immunoSEQ multiplex PCR was the method, and the copy in TCRdb shows in-frame clones only, minus some. V, J and clone size are taken as reported in that table, and D and trimming were inferred from the DNA itself. The sample records tens of thousands of clones, 80% to 90% being singletons. Germline CDR1 reads MNHEY; CDR2 reads SMNVEV (reference sequence). The CDR3 has 19 residues. V lost 1 base and J lost 6; bases outside the gene matches: 20. This receptor was obtained from a man aged 50-59 years with active COVID-19. Sequencing input: peripheral blood. The chain links TRBV27 to TRBJ2-7; 8 bases are a match to TRBD2. The CDR3 sequence is CASSLFFPQDVGTRGEQYF. The CDR3 DNA reads as TGTGCCAGCAGTTTATTTTTCCCTCAAGATGTCGGGACTAGGGGCGAGCAGTACTTC.